Included here is one T cell receptor (beta chain) sequence, with context. No cognate antigen has been identified for it. No base qualities exist here, and no much larger clone lies one base off it. TCR CDR3 regions were amplified from genomic DNA by multiplex PCR using the deep immunoSEQ assay. For each cell subset, the extracted genomic DNA was distributed evenly across all wells of several immunoSEQ 96-well plates, and each plate served as one replicate. For sorted subsets, each replicate PCR was loaded with 150 to 250 ng genomic DNA, equivalent to some 27,000 T cell genomes. Purified libraries were quantified with a Qubit 3.0 fluorometer, sized on a Bioanalyzer 2100, and re-quantified with the KAPA Library Quantification kit. Each immunoSEQ 96-well plate was sequenced on its own single-read 150-cycle Illumina NextSeq 550 flow cell. On the authors' methods: Because the immunoSEQ output held only junctional sequences and lacked quality scores, the filtering could not match the filtering applied to full-length reads. To assign V/J genes and CDR3, sequences were annotated using PyIR, a Python wrapper for IgBLAST v1.9, with IMGT germline references. Reads with weak V/J assignments (E-value above 1e-6), missing CDR3, stop codons, out-of-frame junctions, or ambiguous translated residues were removed. V3J clonotypes were defined by identical inferred V gene, J gene, and CDR3 amino acid sequence. Percentage overlap between repertoires was calculated by dividing the number of shared unique clonotypes by the size of the smaller repertoire. Richness of each repertoire was evaluated using RTK rarefaction, the Chao1 estimator, and Recon v2.1 estimates of unobserved clonotypes. For all TCRbeta clonotypes obtained by the gDNA method from a few donors, generation probabilities were computed with OLGA. This is the immuneACCESS table as TCRdb keeps it, with only in-frame sequences that have V and J called. A part of the clones is gone; compared with another copy, unresolved V genes explain less than half, and the rest is unexplained. The D gene and trimming were derived from the DNA, and the V and J assignments and clone size from that table. The sample contains some 630,000 clones, approximately 75% of them found a single time. Of the sample, under 2% is held by the ten largest clones.

The V and J ends are trimmed by 4 bases and 3 bases, leaving 16 bases between them. Including the terminal cysteine and phenylalanine, the CDR3 comprises 15 residues. CDR3 DNA is the only sequence kept; it has 45 bases, read in frame from the first base. The germline V gene encodes CDR1 SGHDT and CDR2 YYEEEE. The data were obtained in a study of shared clonotypes between healthy human individuals (dated by TCRdb to the early 2020s). At the level of the whole study: The cohort comprised two women and a few men aged 18 to 49 years. For each donor, CD4 naive and CD4 memory were each run on three plates, CD8 naive on two plates, and CD8 memory on one plate. To estimate repertoire size and how much clonotype sharing occurs between individuals, the study deeply sequenced the blood TCR repertoires of five healthy adults. Libraries were prepared and TCR repertoires were sequenced by different laboratories using diverse techniques, in order to increase sequencing depth and limit assay-specific biases. Leukapheresis yielded between about 0.9 and 8.9 billion PBMCs per donor.

The investigation overall reported the following: Naive subsets generally had larger estimated clonotype richness than memory subsets did. Only blood was sampled, and tissue TCR repertoires likely differ from those in blood. Higher generation probabilities were observed for clonotypes shared by all four sorted-subset donors than for non-shared clonotypes. Across several donors, approximately 5% of naive CD4, roughly 3.5% of naive CD8, 2% to 2.5% of memory CD4, and approximately 0.4% of memory CD8 clonotypes were shared. Rarefaction of sorted-subset datasets indicated incomplete sequencing despite the large sequencing depth. Pairwise subsampling indicated that sequencing depth was expected to affect the degree of clonotype sharing among donors. The small number of donors limited the genetic and exposure-history diversity represented.

The donors were healthy, HIV-negative adults who had no recently reported acute infections or vaccinations. Every donor was a Caucasian adult living in Nashville, Tennessee, USA. CD4+ T cells were enriched by magnetic negative selection, after which naive cells were positively selected on CD45RA and the negative fraction was taken as the memory subset. Blood was obtained by leukapheresis, after which PBMCs were separated by Ficoll-Histopaque density gradient centrifugation and cryopreserved in liquid nitrogen vapor phase. Analytical flow cytometry was used to check the purity and quantity of every magnetically sorted T cell population. From each sorted fraction, genomic DNA was isolated and quantified by UV absorbance on a Nanodrop 2000c.

Sample: memory CD4+ T cells sorted from blood. Taken with the paper, the label for cell subset or site translates to: CD45RA-negative fraction. This receptor was identified in a woman aged 25 to 39 in good health. Here the chain combines TRBV5-6 and TRBJ1-2; TRBD1 is possibly the D segment (6 matching bases). The CDR3 is CASSRPGGADYGYTF. The DNA sequence reads TGTGCCAGCAGCCGTCCGGGGGGCGCCGACTATGGCTACACCTTC.